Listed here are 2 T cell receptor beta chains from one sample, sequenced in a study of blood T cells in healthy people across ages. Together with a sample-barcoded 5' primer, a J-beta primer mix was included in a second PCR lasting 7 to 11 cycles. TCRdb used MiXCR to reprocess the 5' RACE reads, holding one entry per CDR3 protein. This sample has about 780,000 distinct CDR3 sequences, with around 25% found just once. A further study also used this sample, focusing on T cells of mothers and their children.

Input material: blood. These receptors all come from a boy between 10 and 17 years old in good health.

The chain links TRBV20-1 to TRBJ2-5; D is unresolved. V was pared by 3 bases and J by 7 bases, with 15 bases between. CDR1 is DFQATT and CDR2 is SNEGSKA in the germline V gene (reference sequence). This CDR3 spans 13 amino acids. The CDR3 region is CSASGPQIGTQYF. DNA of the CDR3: TGCAGTGCTAGTGGGCCCCAAATTGGGACCCAGTACTTC.

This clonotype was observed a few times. CDR3 sequence (DNA): TGTGCCAGCAGCGCCCAGGGGGGAAGCAATCAGCCCCAGCATTTT. It specifies CASSAQGGSNQPQHF. This chain links TRBV9 with TRBJ1-5, with 7 bases fitting TRBD1. Per the germline V gene, CDR1 is SGDLS and CDR2 is YYNGEE. The CDR3 consists of 15 residues. Trimming removed 3 bases from V and 1 base from J; junction bases left unmatched: 4.